These 14 T cell receptor beta chains share one sample of origin, sequenced in a study of response to subunit inactivated influenza vaccine. TCRdb reprocessed the RT-PCR reads with MiXCR, giving one entry per CDR3 protein. This sample has about 240,000 distinct CDR3 sequences, with 12% found just once. The specimen comprised non-naive T cells sorted from PBMCs, sampled 14 days before vaccination. Every receptor here comes from a man between 50 and 59 years old who received an inactivated influenza vaccine.

This chain uses TRBV11-3 with TRBJ2-3; D is uncertain. Trimming removed 4 bases from V and 3 bases from J, with 14 bases in between. The CDR3 extends over 15 amino acids. Germline-derived CDR1 and CDR2 are SGHNT and YENEEA. As DNA, the CDR3 is TGTGCCAGCAGCTCCGGACGAGAGACGACAGATACGCAGTATTTT. Encoded protein: CASSSGRETTDTQYF.

This clonotype has a count of ten or more. The chain links TRBV12-3 or TRBV12-4 to TRBJ1-2, with 8 bases that match TRBD1. The CDR3 spans 13 residues. With V trimmed by 4 bases and J by 4 bases, 2 bases remained unmatched. The CDR3 DNA sequence: TGTGCCAGCAGTTCAGGGGGCGCCTATGGCTACACCTTC. It specifies CASSSGGAYGYTF.

This CDR3 is CASRHVGTQYF. The CDR3, as DNA: TGTGCCAGCAGGCATGTCGGTACGCAGTATTTT. The chain recombines TRBV6-1 with TRBJ2-3, with no clear D. Germline CDR1 and CDR2: MNHNS and SASEGT. The CDR3 is 11 amino acids. With 6 bases removed from V and 8 bases from J, the gap between germline ends came to 9 bases.

This clonotype came up a few times. This chain uses TRBV12-3 or TRBV12-4 with TRBJ2-7, with D perhaps TRBD1 or TRBD2 (6 bases each). The CDR3 runs 16 residues. V lost 5 bases, J lost 2 bases, and 19 bases lay in between. The CDR3 coding sequence is TGTGCCAGCAGTCGCCGAGGGGGGATTAGCACCTACGAGCAGTACTTC. Encoded protein: CASSRRGGISTYEQYF.

This clonotype was detected a few times. The rearrangement links TRBV2 to TRBJ1-1, with 8 bases aligning to TRBD1. Germline V gene lookup returns CDR1 SNHLY and CDR2 FYNNEI. V shed 6 bases and J 0 bases; nucleotides not matched to a gene: 6. The CDR3 consists of 15 residues. The CDR3 spells CASRGTGRVNTEAFF. The CDR3 DNA reads TGTGCCAGCAGAGGGACAGGAAGAGTGAACACTGAAGCTTTCTTT.

This clonotype came up a few times. The chain couples TRBV12-3 or TRBV12-4 to TRBJ2-1, with D perhaps matching TRBD1 (7 bases). The CDR3 length is 14 residues. Trimming left V 5 bases short and J 7 bases short, with 15 bases between. CDR3 sequence reads: CASSPRSGGNEQFF. The CDR3 nucleotides are TGTGCCAGCAGTCCCCGTTCAGGGGGGAATGAGCAGTTCTTC.

In this sample, this clonotype turned up a few times. V is TRBV4-2 and J is TRBJ2-2; D is uncertain. The V end lost 4 bases, the J end lost 1 base, and 10 bases lay between the germline ends. The CDR3 spans 15 residues. CDR1 and CDR2 from the germline V gene are LGHNA and YNFKEQ. The CDR3, as DNA: TGTGCCAGCAGCCGAATGGACGGGAACACCGGGGAGCTGTTTTTT. Protein product: CASSRMDGNTGELFF.

The V call is TRBV27, the J call TRBJ2-7; D is unclear. CDR1 and CDR2 (germline): MNHEY, SMNVEV (reference sequence). The CDR3 is 12 amino acids. Trimming left V 3 bases short and J 5 bases short, with 8 bases between. The CDR3 sequence is CASSFSPHEQYF. CDR3 sequence (DNA): TGTGCCAGCAGTTTCTCCCCCCACGAGCAGTACTTC.

This rearrangement joins TRBV2 to TRBJ2-3; 13 bases fit TRBD2. Germline V gene lookup returns CDR1 SNHLY and CDR2 FYNNEI. This CDR3 comprises 16 residues. V lost 4 bases to trimming and J lost 1 base; unmatched junction nucleotides: 2. As DNA, the CDR3 is TGTGCCAGCAGTGGCGGGACTAGCGGGGGCACAGATACGCAGTATTTT. This encodes CASSGGTSGGTDTQYF.

This clonotype was seen a handful of times. The rearrangement links TRBV5-1 to TRBJ1-1; 10 bases map to TRBD1. This CDR3 contains 16 residues. Germline V gene lookup returns CDR1 SGHRS and CDR2 YFSETQ. J gave up 0 bases and V 0 bases, and 2 bases lay outside the gene matches. CDR3 DNA: TGCGCCAGCAGCTTGGTGACAGGGGGCATGAACACTGAAGCTTTCTTT. Translation: CASSLVTGGMNTEAFF.

In its sample, this clonotype was seen a few times. The J gene is TRBJ2-5, the V gene TRBV7-2, with 11 bases lining up with TRBD2. The CDR3 contains 16 residues. Germline trimming cut 0 bases from V and 5 bases from J; bases unmatched to any gene: 5. Germline CDR1 SGHTA, CDR2 FQGNSA. The CDR3, as DNA: TGTGCCAGCAGCTTAGCCGGGACTAGCGGACGGGAGACCCAGTACTTC. It codes for CASSLAGTSGRETQYF.

This clonotype has a handful of counts. V and J are TRBV20-1 and TRBJ1-2; 10 nucleotides match TRBD1. V was pared by 1 base and J by 6 bases, with 11 bases of the junction left unmatched. The CDR3 sequence is 16 residues long. Germline lookup yields CDR1 DFQATT and CDR2 SNEGSKA (reference sequence). The chain's CDR3 is CSARVLRDRGFNGYTF. The DNA of the CDR3 is TGCAGTGCTAGAGTGTTAAGGGACAGGGGATTCAATGGCTACACCTTC.

The chain carries TRBV29-1 and TRBJ2-3; 9 nucleotides match TRBD1. Germline V gene data show CDR1 as SQVTM and CDR2 as ANQGSEA. The V gene end was trimmed by 0 bases and the J gene end by 7 bases; junction bases not matched to a gene: 5. The CDR3 totals 14 residues. The CDR3 loop reads CSVEDWGQGNTQYF. The CDR3 DNA reads TGCAGCGTTGAAGATTGGGGACAGGGAAATACGCAGTATTTT.

The V call is TRBV4-3, the J call TRBJ1-1; D uncertain. The CDR3 sequence is 13 residues long. V was trimmed by 2 bases and J by 3 bases, leaving 7 bases between them. Looked up from germline, CDR1 is LGHNA and CDR2 is YSLEER. The CDR3 spells CASSQRVDTEAFF. CDR3 bases: TGCGCCAGCAGCCAACGGGTTGACACTGAAGCTTTCTTT.